This entry is about one TCR beta chain. The CDR3 length is 15 residues. V shed 4 bases and J shed 2 bases, with 14 bases lying between them. Germline values: CDR1 LNHDA, CDR2 SQIVND (reference sequence). Sequencing was performed with immunoSEQ multiplex PCR; in TCRdb, only in-frame clones are kept and a portion is missing. This table holds 40,000 to 60,000 clones, around 85% found once. This entry comes from a study of control samples from healthy donors and cancer patients. This chain connects TRBV19 to TRBJ1-1; perhaps TRBD1 as D (6 bases). This clonotype was obtained from a woman aged 50 to 60 with lung cancer. Material: PBMCs. CDR3 sequence (DNA): TGTGCCAGTAGTACCCCCGGACAGAACAACACTGAAGCTTTCTTT. It encodes CASSTPGQNNTEAFF.